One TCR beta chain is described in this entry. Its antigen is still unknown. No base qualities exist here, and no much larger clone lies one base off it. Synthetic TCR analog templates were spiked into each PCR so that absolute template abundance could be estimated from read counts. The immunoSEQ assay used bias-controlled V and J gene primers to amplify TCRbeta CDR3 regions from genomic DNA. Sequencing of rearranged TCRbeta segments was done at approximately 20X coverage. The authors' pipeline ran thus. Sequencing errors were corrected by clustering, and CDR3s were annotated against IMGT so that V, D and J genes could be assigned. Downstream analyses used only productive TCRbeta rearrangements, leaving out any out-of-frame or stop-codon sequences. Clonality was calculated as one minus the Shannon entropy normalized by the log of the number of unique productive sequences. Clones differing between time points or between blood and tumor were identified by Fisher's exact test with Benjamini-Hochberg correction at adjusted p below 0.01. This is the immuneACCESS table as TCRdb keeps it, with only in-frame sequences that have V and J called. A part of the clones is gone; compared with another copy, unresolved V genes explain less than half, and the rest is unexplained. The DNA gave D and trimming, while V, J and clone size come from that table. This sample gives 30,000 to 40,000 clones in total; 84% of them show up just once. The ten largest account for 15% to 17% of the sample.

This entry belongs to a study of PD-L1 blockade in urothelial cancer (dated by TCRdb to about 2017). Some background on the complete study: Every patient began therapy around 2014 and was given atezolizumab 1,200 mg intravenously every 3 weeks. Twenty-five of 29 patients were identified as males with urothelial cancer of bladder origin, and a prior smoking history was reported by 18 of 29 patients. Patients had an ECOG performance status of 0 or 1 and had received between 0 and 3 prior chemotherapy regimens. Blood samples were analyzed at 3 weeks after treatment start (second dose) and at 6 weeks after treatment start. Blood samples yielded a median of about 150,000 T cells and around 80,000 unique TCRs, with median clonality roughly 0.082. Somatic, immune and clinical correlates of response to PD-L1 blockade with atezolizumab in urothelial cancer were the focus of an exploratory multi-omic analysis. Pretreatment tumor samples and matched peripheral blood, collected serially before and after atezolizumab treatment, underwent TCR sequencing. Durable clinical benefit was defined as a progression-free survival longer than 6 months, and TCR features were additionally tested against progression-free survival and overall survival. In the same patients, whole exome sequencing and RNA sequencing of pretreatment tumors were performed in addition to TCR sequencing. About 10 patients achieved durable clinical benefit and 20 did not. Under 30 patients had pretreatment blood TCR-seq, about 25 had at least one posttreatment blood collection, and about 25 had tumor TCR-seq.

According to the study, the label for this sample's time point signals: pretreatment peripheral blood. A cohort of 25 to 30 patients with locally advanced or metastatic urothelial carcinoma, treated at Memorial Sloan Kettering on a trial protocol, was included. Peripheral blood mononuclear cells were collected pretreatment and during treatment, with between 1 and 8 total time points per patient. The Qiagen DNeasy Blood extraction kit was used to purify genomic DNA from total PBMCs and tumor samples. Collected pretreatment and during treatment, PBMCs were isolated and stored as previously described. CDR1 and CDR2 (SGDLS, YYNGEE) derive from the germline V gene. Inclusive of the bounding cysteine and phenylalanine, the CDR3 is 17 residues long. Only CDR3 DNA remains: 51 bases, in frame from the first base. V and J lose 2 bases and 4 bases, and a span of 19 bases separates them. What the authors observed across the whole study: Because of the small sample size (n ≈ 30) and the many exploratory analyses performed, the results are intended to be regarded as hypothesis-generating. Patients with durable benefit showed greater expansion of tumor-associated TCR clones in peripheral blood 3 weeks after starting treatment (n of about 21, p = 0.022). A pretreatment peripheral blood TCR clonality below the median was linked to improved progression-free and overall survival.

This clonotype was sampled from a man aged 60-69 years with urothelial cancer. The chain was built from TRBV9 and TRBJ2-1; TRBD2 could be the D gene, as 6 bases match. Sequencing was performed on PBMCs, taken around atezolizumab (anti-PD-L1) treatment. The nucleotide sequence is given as TGTGCCAGCAGCGTTCACCCTAGCGCCAACTTATACAATGAGCAGTTCTTC. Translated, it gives CASSVHPSANLYNEQFF.